These 31 T cell receptor beta chains originate from one sample sequenced in a study of a mutant IDH1 vaccine in newly diagnosed glioma (TCRdb year 2021). In the paper's terms, the time point label means: week 5, during vaccination. Every vaccine dose consisted of 300 ug of a 20-mer mutant IDH1 peptide in Montanide, administered subcutaneously together with topical imiquimod. The library was produced with the immunoSEQ multiplex PCR assay. Entries here come from immuneACCESS through TCRdb and include only in-frame sequences with V and J called. Some clones fail to appear in such tables; in the studies checked, an unresolved V gene covers under half of the shortfall, and the cause of the remainder is unknown. In this sample the table shows 70,000 to 90,000 clones, around 90% of which occur a single time. The top ten clones comprise about 0.61% of the sample. These receptors lack a known antigen. The sample was PBMCs, taken from a glioma patient whose treatment included an IDH1 peptide vaccine. The receptors come from a woman aged 50 to 65 with glioma.

V and J are TRBV11-1 and TRBJ1-1, with D unresolved. Per the germline V gene, CDR1 is SGHAT and CDR2 is FQDESV (reference sequence). Trimming stripped 6 bases from V and 1 base from J, with 12 bases between. CDR3 length: 14 residues. The DNA for the CDR3 is TGTGCCAGCAGAACGCGTCCCCCGAACACTGAAGCTTTCTTT. Protein sequence: CASRTRPPNTEAFF.

V gene TRBV9 combines with J gene TRBJ2-6; no reliable D call. Trimming took 4 bases from V and 0 from J, leaving 11 bases between them. Germline-derived CDR1 and CDR2 are SGDLS and YYNGEE. This CDR3 comprises 16 residues. CDR3 sequence: CASSSVGNSGANVLTF. DNA of the CDR3: TGTGCCAGCAGCAGCGTCGGCAACTCTGGGGCCAACGTCCTGACTTTC.

The chain links TRBV14 to TRBJ2-7, with 9 positions matching TRBD1. In germline, CDR1 is SGHDN, CDR2 FVKESK. The CDR3 totals 13 residues. Trimming took 4 bases from V and 6 from J; bases not matched to a gene: 4. The chain's CDR3 is CASSRMTGGEQYF. CDR3 in DNA: TGTGCCAGCAGCCGGATGACAGGGGGCGAGCAGTACTTC.

The CDR3 DNA is TGTGCCATCGTCCGGGACACCTATAGGAGCGGGGAGCTGTTTTTT. Protein: CAIVRDTYRSGELFF. The rearrangement uses TRBV6-1 and TRBJ2-2, with D maybe TRBD1 (6 bases). Trimming cost V 10 bases and J 7 bases, with 22 bases left between them. Germline CDR1 is MNHNS and CDR2 is SASEGT. CDR3 length: 15 residues.

The V gene is TRBV5-4, the J gene TRBJ2-7, with D tentatively TRBD1 or TRBD2 (6 bases each). Germline lookup yields CDR1 SGHNT and CDR2 YYREEE (reference sequence). The V gene lost 4 bases and the J gene lost 3 bases, with 17 bases spanning the gap. This CDR3 spans 15 amino acids. The CDR3 region is CASSPRGGQGYEQYF. CDR3 bases: TGTGCCAGCAGCCCCCGTGGGGGGCAAGGCTACGAGCAGTACTTC.

The chain recombines TRBV29-1 with TRBJ2-3; 7 nucleotides match TRBD2. The V and J ends lost 6 bases and 2 bases, in that order; junction bases with no gene match: 5. CDR1 is SQVTM and CDR2 is ANQGSEA in the germline V gene. The CDR3 loop spans 13 amino acids. This CDR3 reads CSVSSGPTDTQYF. The DNA of the CDR3 is TGCAGCGTCAGTAGCGGGCCCACAGATACGCAGTATTTT.

This clone was recorded once. The J gene is TRBJ2-5, the V gene TRBV15; tentative D call: TRBD2 (7 bases). CDR3 length equals 15 residues. Germline V gene sequence: CDR1 LNHNV, CDR2 YYDKDF (reference sequence). Between the trimmed V and J ends, which lost 2 bases and 4 bases, there was a span of 14 bases. This CDR3 is CATSRSRGGGETQYF. In DNA form, the CDR3 reads TGTGCCACCAGCAGATCCCGAGGGGGGGGAGAGACCCAGTACTTC.

The gene calls are TRBV28 and TRBJ2-1; 8 nucleotides match TRBD2. The J segment lost 5 bases and the V segment lost 5 bases, leaving 11 bases of the junction unmatched. The CDR3 covers 16 residues. From germline, CDR1 is MDHEN and CDR2 SYDVKM. Here the CDR3 DNA reads TGTGCCAGCAGTCTGCCGGGACTAGGCCTAGACAATGAGCAGTTCTTC. This sequence encodes CASSLPGLGLDNEQFF. Complete variable domain (other parts from reference TRBV28 and TRBJ2-1): DVKVTQSSRYLVKRTGEKVFLECVQDMDHENMFWYRQDPGLGLRLIYFSYDVKMKEKGDIPEGYSVSREKKERFSLILESASTNQTSMYLCASSLPGLGLDNEQFFGPGTRLTVL.

J is TRBJ1-5 and V is TRBV28; D not resolved. The V gene lost 6 bases and the J gene lost 7 bases, with 13 bases spanning the gap. This CDR3 comprises 13 residues. Germline V gene sequence: CDR1 MDHEN, CDR2 SYDVKM. The CDR3 loop reads CASREASQQPQHF. The CDR3 DNA follows: TGTGCCAGCAGAGAGGCCTCCCAACAGCCCCAGCATTTT.

This rearrangement joins TRBV21-1 to TRBJ2-7; the table assigns TRBD1, which was not confirmed against the DNA. TRBV21-1 is a known pseudogene. The CDR3 consists of 17 residues. DNA of the CDR3: TGTGCCAGCGACTCCCCACACTGTTGGGACAGGAGCTACGAGCAGTACTTC. Residues: CASDSPHCWDRSYEQYF.

The J gene is TRBJ2-7, the V gene TRBV4-1, with D perhaps TRBD1 (6 bases). The CDR3 contains 14 residues. CDR1 and CDR2 from the germline V gene are MGHRA and YSYEKL. Trimming took 4 bases from V and 6 from J, leaving 16 bases between them. CDR3 protein: CASSPGTGLSEQYF. In DNA form, the CDR3 reads TGCGCCAGCAGCCCCGGAACAGGGTTAAGCGAGCAGTACTTC.

In nucleotides, the CDR3 is TGTGCCTGGAGTGTGGGACCCCCCGGGGGCAATCAGCCCCAGCATTTT. Translation gives CAWSVGPPGGNQPQHF. The V call is TRBV30, the J call TRBJ1-5; D is possibly TRBD1 (5 bases). Between the trimmed V and J ends, which lost 0 bases and 2 bases, there was a span of 14 bases. Germline CDR1 GTSNPN, CDR2 SVGIG (reference sequence). This CDR3 is 16 amino acids long.

V gene TRBV9 combines with J gene TRBJ2-1; D is perhaps TRBD1 or TRBD2 (5 bases each). CDR3 size: 17 residues. V lost 3 bases to trimming and J lost 10 bases, with 26 bases between them. CDR1 and CDR2 (germline): SGDLS, YYNGEE. The CDR3 DNA reads TGTGCCAGCAGCGCACTCACTGGGGGTCGGAGGCTGGTGGAGCAGTTCTTC. It translates to CASSALTGGRRLVEQFF.

The V and J genes are TRBV7-9 and TRBJ2-2, with 8 bases identical to TRBD2. The CDR3 loop spans 14 amino acids. Trimming removed 8 bases from V and 1 base from J; junction bases left unmatched: 3. Germline lookup yields CDR1 SEHNR and CDR2 FQNEAQ (reference sequence). CDR3 bases: TGTGCCAGCCGCGGGAGGCAGAACACCGGGGAGCTGTTTTTT. Translated, it gives CASRGRQNTGELFF.

The chain employs TRBV4-1 and TRBJ2-3, with TRBD2 identical over 13 bases. V gave up 3 bases and J gave up 6 bases; unmatched junction bases: 6. Germline loops: CDR1 MGHRA, CDR2 YSYEKL. The CDR3 runs to 16 residues. CDR3 region: CASSHVLAGGRDTQYF. The CDR3 nucleotides are TGCGCCAGCAGCCACGTACTAGCGGGAGGGCGGGATACGCAGTATTTT.

The chain recombines TRBV15 with TRBJ1-2; D is possibly TRBD1 (6 bases). V lost 2 bases, J lost 6 bases, and 19 bases lay in between. Germline V gene data show CDR1 as LNHNV and CDR2 as YYDKDF (reference sequence). The CDR3 contains 16 residues. This CDR3 reads CATSRSQLQGSNGYTF. For the CDR3, the DNA is TGTGCCACCAGCAGATCGCAGTTACAGGGATCTAATGGCTACACCTTC.

The rearrangement joins TRBV7-8 to TRBJ2-7, with D perhaps being TRBD1 or TRBD2 (5 bases each). Germline assignment: CDR1 SGHVS and CDR2 FQNEAQ. CDR3 length: 13 residues. V shed 5 bases and J shed 7 bases, with 15 bases lying between them. CDR3 DNA sequence: TGTGCCAGCAGCACCCTGGGACCGGGGGAGCAGTACTTC. Translating gives CASSTLGPGEQYF.

The chain is built from TRBV7-9 and TRBJ1-3; 10 nucleotides match TRBD1. With 3 bases clipped from V and 7 bases from J, the junction kept 3 bases outside the gene matches. Germline CDR1 and CDR2: SEHNR and FQNEAQ (reference sequence). The CDR3 runs 14 residues. CDR3: CASSLGQGRNTIYF. Written as DNA, the CDR3 is TGTGCCAGCAGCTTGGGACAGGGGAGGAACACCATATATTTT.

The chain couples TRBV25-1 to TRBJ2-1; D may be TRBD2 (5 bases). The CDR3 runs to 12 residues. Trimming stripped 8 bases from V and 4 bases from J, with 9 bases between. Germline V lookup: CDR1 MGHDK, CDR2 SYGVNS. The CDR3 sequence is CASGEQYNEQFF. DNA for the CDR3: TGTGCCAGCGGGGAGCAGTACAATGAGCAGTTCTTC.

The chain couples TRBV7-6 to TRBJ1-1; D is unresolved. The CDR3 sequence is 16 residues long. Germline V gene sequence: CDR1 SGHVS, CDR2 FNYEAQ. The germline V and J ends were trimmed by 3 bases and 1 base, with 15 bases remaining between them. The CDR3 region is CASSLESTPGNTEAFF. The CDR3 coding sequence is TGTGCCAGCAGCTTGGAGTCAACCCCTGGGAACACTGAAGCTTTCTTT.

The V and J genes are TRBV27 and TRBJ1-4, with D maybe TRBD1 (5 bases). Germline CDR1 is MNHEY and CDR2 is SMNVEV (reference sequence). Trimming removed 0 bases from V and 8 bases from J, with 10 bases in between. CDR3 size: 14 residues. The CDR3 DNA reads TGTGCCAGCAGTTTATCCCAAAGGGGAGAAAAACTGTTTTTT. It translates to CASSLSQRGEKLFF.

The chain carries TRBV5-4 and TRBJ2-6; D gene uncertain. Per germline, CDR1 SGHNT and CDR2 YYREEE (reference sequence). V was trimmed by 2 bases and J by 2 bases, leaving 8 bases between them. This CDR3 comprises 15 residues. CDR3 DNA sequence: TGTGCCAGCAGCTTCCGCCAAGCTGGGGCCAACGTCCTGACTTTC. Translating gives CASSFRQAGANVLTF. Drawing the rest from reference TRBV5-4 and TRBJ2-6, the complete variable domain is ETGVTQSPTHLIKTRGQQVTLRCSSQSGHNTVSWYQQALGQGPQFIFQYYREEENGRGNFPPRFSGLQFPNYSSELNVNALELDDSALYLCASSFRQAGANVLTFGAGSRLTVL.

J is TRBJ1-6 and V is TRBV4-1; TRBD1 agrees at 8 bases. Germline CDR1 and CDR2: MGHRA and YSYEKL. This CDR3 comprises 18 residues. The V and J ends lost 2 bases and 4 bases, in that order; junction bases with no gene match: 10. CDR3 sequence reads: CASSQPKTGGLYNSPLHF. The CDR3 DNA is TGCGCCAGCAGCCAACCTAAAACAGGGGGGCTTTATAATTCACCCCTCCACTTT.

This clone was picked up one time. The chain couples TRBV6-1 to TRBJ2-3; tentatively, D is TRBD1 (5 bases). There are 15 residues in the CDR3. Trimming left V 6 bases short and J 1 base short, with 14 bases between. The germline gives CDR1 MNHNS, CDR2 SASEGT. CDR3 residues: CASSGKGVRTDTQYF. CDR3 DNA: TGTGCCAGCAGCGGCAAAGGGGTTCGCACAGATACGCAGTATTTT.

The V gene is TRBV18, the J gene TRBJ1-5; 8 bases fit TRBD1. V dropped 3 bases and J dropped 1; count of bases not matched to a gene: 5. The germline V gene encodes CDR1 KGHSH and CDR2 LQKENI. The CDR3 spans 16 residues. Written as DNA, the CDR3 is TGTGCCAGCTCACCTCGGACAGGGAACAGCAATCAGCCCCAGCATTTT. This sequence encodes CASSPRTGNSNQPQHF.

The chain uses TRBV27 and TRBJ2-2, with D possibly TRBD1 on 5 matching bases. This CDR3 comprises 18 residues. Germline CDR1 is MNHEY and CDR2 is SMNVEV (reference sequence). Trimming took 3 bases from V and 3 from J, leaving 20 bases between them. The CDR3, as DNA: TGTGCCAGCAGTTTCAGGCAGGGAATGTTAGGATACACCGGGGAGCTGTTTTTT. Encoded protein: CASSFRQGMLGYTGELFF.

This rearrangement joins TRBV6-6 to TRBJ1-5; perhaps TRBD1 as D (5 bases). Trimming left V 5 bases short and J 1 base short, with 12 bases between. From germline, CDR1 is MNHNY and CDR2 SVGAGI (reference sequence). The CDR3 extends over 15 amino acids. The chain's CDR3 is CASSQGGESNQPQHF. The CDR3 DNA reads TGTGCCAGCAGTCAGGGCGGGGAGAGCAATCAGCCCCAGCATTTT.

The genes are TRBV5-8 and TRBJ2-7; D remains unclear. Looked up from germline, CDR1 is SGHTS and CDR2 is YDEGEE. CDR3 length: 13 residues. The V and J ends lost 2 bases and 5 bases respectively, with 11 bases between them. This CDR3 reads CASSFFPVHEQYF. Written as DNA, the CDR3 is TGTGCCAGCAGCTTCTTCCCAGTCCACGAGCAGTACTTC.

J is TRBJ2-1 and V is TRBV5-4; no definite D call. The CDR3 covers 16 residues. Germline V gives CDR1 SGHNT, CDR2 YYREEE (reference sequence). Trimming cost V 4 bases and J 0 bases, with 14 bases left between them. The CDR3 spells CASSPTNPSSYNEQFF. The CDR3 nucleotides read TGTGCCAGCAGCCCAACTAACCCGAGCTCCTACAATGAGCAGTTCTTC.

This chain links TRBV6-6 with TRBJ2-7, with unresolved D. V was cut by 5 bases and J by 1 base, with 9 bases left in between. Germline V lookup: CDR1 MNHNY, CDR2 SVGAGI (reference sequence). The CDR3 extends over 13 amino acids. Here the CDR3 reads CASSPDTSYEQYF. Written as DNA, the CDR3 is TGTGCCAGCAGTCCAGACACATCCTACGAGCAGTACTTC.

The CDR3 DNA follows: TGTGCCAGCAGTTTATCCGCAACGGGAGGGGAGCTGTTTTTT. Translated, it gives CASSLSATGGELFF. V is TRBV28 and J is TRBJ2-2, with a tentative D call TRBD2 (5 bases). V was cut by 1 base and J by 8 bases, with 11 bases left in between. This CDR3 region has 14 residues. Germline V gene sequence: CDR1 MDHEN, CDR2 SYDVKM.